The clone carrying this T cell receptor (beta chain) occurred many times. What it recognizes is unknown. A universal primer site was created by template switching, with the cDNA bearing unique molecular identifiers. In TCRdb, the 5' RACE reads were re-called with MiXCR into one record per CDR3 protein. The sample lists around 670,000 distinct CDR3 sequences, around 6.1% seen once, with roughly 2% in the top ten. The entry originates in a study of identical twins. Study outcomes and limitations: Analyses of zero insertions could, in part, be confounded by invariant MAIT and iNKT cells.

The sequenced sample was naive T cells sorted from blood. The clonotype was recovered from a man between 18 and 29 years old in good health.

The DNA for the CDR3 is TGTGCCACCAGCAGACAAACGGGTGCGAAAGAGACCCAGTACTTC. Translation: CATSRQTGAKETQYF. The J gene is TRBJ2-5, the V gene TRBV15; the D is unclear. V lost 2 bases to trimming and J lost 3 bases, with 13 bases between them. The CDR3 loop spans 15 amino acids. Germline V gene lookup returns CDR1 LNHNV and CDR2 YYDKDF (reference sequence).